A single sample gave rise to the 19 T cell receptor beta chains below, sequenced in a study of CD8 T cells in ankylosing spondylitis. No cognate antigen is known for these TCRs. Whole-study findings and limits: Blood of patients with ankylosing spondylitis appeared to be characterized by a TCR beta motif of several highly homologous variants.

TCRdb passed the 5' RACE reads through MiXCR, listing each CDR3 protein once. This sample has about 220,000 distinct CDR3 sequences, with about 7% found just once. Sequencing was carried out using blood, either unsorted or a sorted T cell fraction (not recorded which). These receptors came from a male donor with ankylosing spondylitis.

This clonotype was recorded a few times. The J gene is TRBJ2-3, the V gene TRBV15; 8 bases line up with TRBD1. Germline-derived CDR1 and CDR2 are LNHNV and YYDKDF (reference sequence). The trim removed 2 bases at V and 3 bases at J, leaving 7 bases unmatched. CDR3 length equals 16 residues. The CDR3 loop reads CATSRMTGVGTDTQYF. CDR3 nucleotide sequence: TGTGCCACCAGCAGAATGACAGGGGTGGGGACAGATACGCAGTATTTT.

At least ten counts were recorded for this clonotype. The V call is TRBV6-2 or TRBV6-3, the J call TRBJ1-2, with no clear D. The CDR3 runs 15 residues. V was shortened by 2 bases and J by 4 bases, with 14 bases between the two germline ends. Germline-derived CDR1 and CDR2 are MNHEY and SVGEGT. The CDR3 region is CASSYTRRGIYGYTF. CDR3 sequence (DNA): TGTGCCAGCAGTTACACACGGCGGGGAATCTATGGCTACACCTTC.

This clonotype was seen many times. The chain has TRBV2 and TRBJ2-3; 15 bases line up with TRBD2. V was clipped by 3 bases and J by 7 bases; unmatched bases: 2. The CDR3 is 15 residues long. Germline assignment: CDR1 SNHLY and CDR2 FYNNEI. The CDR3 reads CASSEGLAGGYTQYF. The DNA for the CDR3 is TGTGCCAGCAGTGAGGGACTAGCGGGGGGATATACGCAGTATTTT.

There are many counts of this clonotype. The CDR3 sequence: CASSPRARLAAQETQYF. DNA of the CDR3: TGTGCCAGCTCACCACGGGCGAGACTAGCGGCGCAAGAGACCCAGTACTTC. The chain carries TRBV18 and TRBJ2-5, with 9 bases identical to TRBD2. This CDR3 region has 17 residues. Germline lookup yields CDR1 KGHSH and CDR2 LQKENI. The J segment lost 2 bases and the V segment lost 1 base, leaving 8 bases of the junction unmatched.

This clonotype showed up many times. V gene TRBV6-2 or TRBV6-3 combines with J gene TRBJ1-2; no reliable D call. Germline values: CDR1 MNHEY, CDR2 SVGEGT. CDR3 length: 15 residues. Trimming left V 1 base short and J 7 bases short, with 16 bases between. DNA for the CDR3: TGTGCCAGCAGTTACTGGGCGGAATCGTTGGGTGGCTACACCTTC. Protein sequence: CASSYWAESLGGYTF.

There are many counts of this clonotype. The V call is TRBV27, the J call TRBJ2-1, with 14 positions matching TRBD2. CDR1 is MNHEY and CDR2 is SMNVEV in the germline V gene (reference sequence). This CDR3 has 16 residues. With 4 bases clipped from V and 9 bases from J, the junction kept 8 bases outside the gene matches. CDR3 in amino acids: CASSSGLAGVYGEQFF. The CDR3 DNA follows: TGTGCCAGCAGTTCGGGACTAGCGGGAGTTTACGGTGAGCAGTTCTTC.

This clonotype was seen at least ten times. This sequence joins TRBV7-9 and TRBJ1-1; 8 bases line up with TRBD1. Germline V gene data show CDR1 as SEHNR and CDR2 as FQNEAQ (reference sequence). The CDR3 runs to 14 residues. J gave up 4 bases and V 2 bases, and 3 bases lay outside the gene matches. The CDR3, as DNA: TGTGCCAGCAGCTTACAGGGGGCGTTCACTGAAGCTTTCTTT. Protein sequence: CASSLQGAFTEAFF.

This CDR3 is CSARDPGTTPYEQYF. The CDR3 DNA reads as TGCAGTGCTAGAGATCCCGGGACGACCCCCTACGAGCAGTACTTC. The rearrangement uses TRBV20-1 and TRBJ2-7; D may be TRBD1 or TRBD2 (5 bases each). The V gene lost 0 bases and the J gene lost 2 bases, with 14 bases spanning the gap. The CDR3 length is 15 residues. From germline, CDR1 is DFQATT and CDR2 SNEGSKA (reference sequence).

At least ten counts were recorded for this clonotype. CDR3 in DNA: TGCGCCAGCAGCTTGGGGTTGTCTAGCGGGAGGAATACGCAGTATTTT. Translated: CASSLGLSSGRNTQYF. This chain links TRBV5-1 with TRBJ2-3, with TRBD2 identical over 11 bases. The CDR3 contains 16 residues. Germline assignment: CDR1 SGHRS and CDR2 YFSETQ. V lost 0 bases to trimming and J lost 7 bases; unmatched junction nucleotides: 7.

The V and J genes are TRBV13 and TRBJ2-7; D possibly corresponds to TRBD2 (6 bases). There are 14 residues in the CDR3. Trimming cost V 4 bases and J 7 bases, with 17 bases left between them. CDR1 is PRHDT, CDR2 FYEKMQ, per germline (reference sequence). The CDR3 loop reads CASSSWGELGEQYF. CDR3 sequence (DNA): TGTGCCAGCAGCTCGTGGGGGGAGTTGGGAGAGCAGTACTTC.

The chain employs TRBV6-2 or TRBV6-3 and TRBJ2-1, with 16 bases that match TRBD2. CDR1 MNHEY and CDR2 SVGEGT come from the germline V gene. Trimming at V came to 8 bases and at J to 3 bases, leaving 13 bases not matched to a gene. The CDR3 consists of 19 residues. The CDR3: CASSAHGTSGGAVYNEQFF. CDR3 in DNA: TGTGCCAGCTCGGCTCACGGGACTAGCGGGGGGGCCGTCTACAATGAGCAGTTCTTC.

This clonotype appeared many times. The gene calls are TRBV21-1 and TRBJ2-3; the DNA was not compared with TRBD1, the D call given in the table. TRBV21-1 is listed as a pseudogene. The CDR3 is 17 amino acids. The DNA for the CDR3 is TGTGCCAGCAGCATCCCCCAAGGACAGCCTGGTGAAGATACGCAGTATTTT. Encoded protein: CASSIPQGQPGEDTQYF.

This clonotype showed up many times. The rearrangement links TRBV27 to TRBJ2-7; 7 bases are shared with TRBD1. V lost 5 bases to trimming and J lost 1 base; unmatched junction nucleotides: 5. Germline CDR1 is MNHEY and CDR2 is SMNVEV (reference sequence). There are 14 residues in the CDR3. CDR3 region: CASSATQGSYEQYF. As DNA, the CDR3 is TGTGCCAGCAGTGCCACACAGGGGTCCTACGAGCAGTACTTC.

Only a few counts were recorded for this clonotype. This chain joins TRBV20-1 and TRBJ1-5, with D possibly being TRBD1 (6 bases). The CDR3 has 12 residues. Trimming stripped 3 bases from V and 7 bases from J, with 10 bases between. The germline V gene has CDR1 DFQATT and CDR2 SNEGSKA (reference sequence). The CDR3 is CSARGAWQPQHF. The CDR3 DNA follows: TGCAGTGCTAGGGGGGCTTGGCAGCCCCAGCATTTT.

This clonotype has ten or more counts. The chain links TRBV6-2 or TRBV6-3 to TRBJ2-5; D is uncertain. Trimming took off 4 bases at V and 8 bases at J, with 20 bases between the two ends. The germline V gene has CDR1 MNHEY and CDR2 SVGEGT. This CDR3 contains 15 residues. CDR3 DNA sequence: TGTGCCAGCAGTTTCCCCGATCCTCCCCAGGTCACCCAGTACTTC. Amino acid sequence: CASSFPDPPQVTQYF.

This clonotype was counted ten times or more. The CDR3 loop reads CASKGTENTEAFF. The CDR3 nucleotides read TGTGCCAGCAAGGGGACAGAGAACACTGAAGCTTTCTTT. The chain employs TRBV2 and TRBJ1-1; TRBD1 agrees at 7 bases. V lost 7 bases and J lost 1; bases outside the gene matches: 3. This CDR3 has 13 residues. Germline V gene sequence: CDR1 SNHLY, CDR2 FYNNEI. The full variable domain, with the rest looked up from reference TRBV2 and TRBJ1-1, is EPEVTQTPSHQVTQMGQEVILRCVPISNHLYFYWYRQILGQKVEFLVSFYNNEISEKSEIFDDQFSVERPDGSNFTLKIRSTKLEDSAMYFCASKGTENTEAFFGQGTRLTVV.

This clonotype showed up just a few times. This chain links TRBV10-3 with TRBJ1-5; 8 bases are shared with TRBD1. Trimming took 11 bases from V and 2 from J; bases not matched to a gene: 14. CDR1 is ENHRY and CDR2 is SYGVKD in the germline V gene. The length of the CDR3 is 16 residues. The CDR3 is CASTGGRQGGNQPQHF. In nucleotides, the CDR3 is TGTGCCTCAACAGGGGGGAGACAGGGTGGCAATCAGCCCCAGCATTTT.

In this sample, this clonotype turned up many times. The chain has TRBV9 and TRBJ2-3; D may be TRBD2 (5 bases). Germline values: CDR1 SGDLS, CDR2 YYNGEE. The CDR3 runs to 17 residues. Trimming shortened V by 3 bases and J by 2 bases, and 19 bases separated the two germline ends. The CDR3 nucleotides are TGTGCCAGCAGCGACCCCCAACGGGGATTGTACACAGATACGCAGTATTTT. It codes for CASSDPQRGLYTDTQYF.

This clonotype appeared many times. The V gene is TRBV11-2, the J gene TRBJ2-5, with 9 nucleotides matching TRBD1. V was clipped by 5 bases and J by 4 bases; unmatched bases: 11. CDR3 length equals 16 residues. In germline, CDR1 is SGHAT, CDR2 FQNNGV. As DNA, the CDR3 is TGTGCCAGCAGCCGACGGGGACAGGGTAGGCTAGAGACCCAGTACTTC. Its translation: CASSRRGQGRLETQYF.